One and the same sample provided the 8 T cell receptor beta chains below, sequenced in a study of identical twins. MiXCR, run by TCRdb on the 5' RACE reads, gives a single entry per CDR3 protein. This sample has under 350,000 distinct CDR3 sequences; 9.5% occur once, and the top ten carry around 7.1%. Separately, the same data were catalogued under a study of yellow fever vaccine responses in identical twins.

Sequencing was done on a sample of CD8+ T cells sorted from blood. These receptors were taken from a woman under 30 in good health.

This clonotype has just a few counts. The chain carries TRBV2 and TRBJ2-1, with 16 positions matching TRBD2. Trimming cost V 7 bases and J 10 bases; bases outside gene matches: 10. Germline values: CDR1 SNHLY, CDR2 FYNNEI. The CDR3 has 16 amino acids. CDR3 region: CASTGTSGRASGEQFF. The CDR3 DNA reads as TGTGCCAGCACCGGGACTAGCGGGAGGGCCTCAGGAGAGCAGTTCTTC. The full variable domain, in which reference TRBV2 and TRBJ2-1 provide the parts outside the CDR3, is EPEVTQTPSHQVTQMGQEVILRCVPISNHLYFYWYRQILGQKVEFLVSFYNNEISEKSEIFDDQFSVERPDGSNFTLKIRSTKLEDSAMYFCASTGTSGRASGEQFFGPGTRLTVL.

This clonotype came up many times. The rearrangement uses TRBV6-5 and TRBJ1-1; D remains unclear. Germline assignment: CDR1 MNHEY and CDR2 SVGAGI. CDR3 size: 15 residues. Deletions cut 0 bases from V and 0 bases from J, with 8 bases between. The CDR3 DNA sequence: TGTGCCAGCAGTTACTCGAGGCAGTTGAACACTGAAGCTTTCTTT. It codes for CASSYSRQLNTEAFF.

The V and J genes are TRBV12-5 and TRBJ1-1; D remains ambiguous. Germline V gives CDR1 LGHNT, CDR2 FRNRAP. The CDR3 runs 13 residues. V shed 3 bases and J shed 2 bases, with 7 bases lying between them. The CDR3 sequence is CASGFGGNTEAFF. The DNA of the CDR3 is TGTGCTAGTGGTTTTGGCGGAAACACTGAAGCTTTCTTT.

The chain uses TRBV7-3 and TRBJ2-3; tentative D call: TRBD1 (5 bases). This CDR3 has 13 residues. The V and J ends lost 8 bases and 1 base respectively, with 10 bases between them. CDR1 SGHTA and CDR2 FQGTGA come from the germline V gene. CDR3 sequence: CASRQGGTDTQYF. In nucleotides, the CDR3 is TGTGCCAGCCGGCAGGGCGGCACAGATACGCAGTATTTT.

The chain joins TRBV7-2 to TRBJ2-5, with D perhaps matching TRBD2 (6 bases). The CDR3 is made up of 15 amino acids. V lost 0 bases and J 0 bases, leaving 8 bases between the germline ends. Germline V gives CDR1 SGHTA, CDR2 FQGNSA. Written as DNA, the CDR3 is TGTGCCAGCAGCTTAGCCCGGGGGTACCAAGAGACCCAGTACTTC. Its translation: CASSLARGYQETQYF.

This clonotype has ten or more counts. CDR3 loop: CASSLRVNTEAFF. The CDR3 coding sequence is TGCGCCAGCAGCTTGAGAGTTAACACTGAAGCTTTCTTT. V usage is TRBV5-1 and J usage is TRBJ1-1; D gene unclear. The CDR3 loop spans 13 amino acids. Germline V gene data show CDR1 as SGHRS and CDR2 as YFSETQ. The ends were cut back, 1 base at V and 2 bases at J, with 6 bases in the middle.

A few counts support this clonotype. This rearrangement joins TRBV3-1 to TRBJ2-2; possible D gene TRBD1, 6 bases. The CDR3 contains 15 residues. Germline lookup yields CDR1 LGHDT and CDR2 YNNKEL (reference sequence). Trimming removed 4 bases from V and 3 bases from J, with 12 bases in between. CDR3: CASSPSQGYTGELFF. CDR3 DNA sequence: TGTGCCAGCAGCCCCTCACAGGGATACACCGGGGAGCTGTTTTTT.

This clonotype was found many times. J is TRBJ2-2 and V is TRBV13; 8 bases map to TRBD2. Germline trimming cut 5 bases from V and 4 bases from J; bases unmatched to any gene: 12. This CDR3 has 17 residues. Germline values: CDR1 PRHDT, CDR2 FYEKMQ (reference sequence). Here the CDR3 DNA reads TGTGCCAGCAGCCCTCCCATTGGCGGGGGGCCCACCGGGGAGCTGTTTTTT. Translated, it gives CASSPPIGGGPTGELFF. Using reference TRBV13 and TRBJ2-2 for the parts outside the CDR3, the full variable domain is AAGVIQSPRHLIKEKRETATLKCYPIPRHDTVYWYQQGPGQDPQFLISFYEKMQSDKGSIPDRFSAQQFSDYHSELNMSSLELGDSALYFCASSPPIGGGPTGELFFGEGSRLTVL.